The 6 T cell receptor beta chains below were found in one sample sequenced in a study of lymphopenia after photon versus proton radiotherapy. Assay used: immunoSEQ multiplex PCR; TCRdb lists only in-frame clones, some missing. Altogether about 22,000 clones are present, around 89% being singletons, with the ten largest covering around 10%. This sample comprised peripheral blood, obtained from a patient treated with proton-based radiotherapy. The source is a man aged 80 or over with esophageal cancer.

This chain joins TRBV7-2 and TRBJ1-1; TRBD1 might be the D (5 bases). Per germline, CDR1 SGHTA and CDR2 FQGNSA. Trimming removed 0 bases at V and 1 base at J, with 6 bases between. This CDR3 has 14 amino acids. The CDR3 region has the DNA TGTGCCAGCAGCTTAGCCCAGGGGAACACTGAAGCTTTCTTT. Encoded protein: CASSLAQGNTEAFF.

This chain uses TRBV25-1 with TRBJ1-1; the D is unclear. Germline assignment: CDR1 MGHDK and CDR2 SYGVNS. The CDR3 sequence is 15 residues long. The V end was cut by 7 bases, the J end by 0 bases, with 15 bases between. The DNA for the CDR3 is TGTGCCAGCACCGGGGTTTTAGGGATGAACACTGAAGCTTTCTTT. Its translation is CASTGVLGMNTEAFF.

This clone was counted once. J is TRBJ2-1 and V is TRBV10-3; D call uncertain. CDR1 is ENHRY, CDR2 SYGVKD, per germline. The ends were cut back, 0 bases at V and 4 bases at J, with 13 bases in the middle. The CDR3 has 16 amino acids. DNA for the CDR3: TGTGCCATCAGTGAGTCCGACCTGACGAAATACAATGAGCAGTTCTTC. Translating gives CAISESDLTKYNEQFF.

V is TRBV5-1 and J is TRBJ2-7; TRBD1 aligns across 8 bases. V gave up 3 bases and J gave up 4 bases; unmatched junction bases: 0. This CDR3 is 12 amino acids long. Germline CDR1 reads SGHRS; CDR2 reads YFSETQ. The CDR3: CASSWTGYEQYF. The CDR3 DNA follows: TGCGCCAGCAGCTGGACAGGGTACGAGCAGTACTTC.

The CDR3 sequence is CASRGLRTWELFF. The CDR3 bases are TGTGCCAGCAGGGGTTTAAGGACTTGGGAGCTGTTTTTT. This chain connects TRBV6-1 to TRBJ2-2; D is possibly TRBD2 (5 bases). CDR1 is MNHNS and CDR2 is SASEGT in the germline V gene. CDR3 size: 13 residues. With 6 bases removed from V and 9 bases from J, the gap between germline ends came to 14 bases.

The DNA of the CDR3 is TGTGCCAGCAGCGGCCCCGGGACAGGGCAAGAGACCCAGTACTTC. Translating it yields CASSGPGTGQETQYF. The V call is TRBV7-2, the J call TRBJ2-5; 9 bases map to TRBD1. The V and J ends lost 5 bases and 2 bases, in that order; junction bases with no gene match: 6. CDR1 and CDR2 from the germline V gene are SGHTA and FQGNSA. This CDR3 spans 15 amino acids.